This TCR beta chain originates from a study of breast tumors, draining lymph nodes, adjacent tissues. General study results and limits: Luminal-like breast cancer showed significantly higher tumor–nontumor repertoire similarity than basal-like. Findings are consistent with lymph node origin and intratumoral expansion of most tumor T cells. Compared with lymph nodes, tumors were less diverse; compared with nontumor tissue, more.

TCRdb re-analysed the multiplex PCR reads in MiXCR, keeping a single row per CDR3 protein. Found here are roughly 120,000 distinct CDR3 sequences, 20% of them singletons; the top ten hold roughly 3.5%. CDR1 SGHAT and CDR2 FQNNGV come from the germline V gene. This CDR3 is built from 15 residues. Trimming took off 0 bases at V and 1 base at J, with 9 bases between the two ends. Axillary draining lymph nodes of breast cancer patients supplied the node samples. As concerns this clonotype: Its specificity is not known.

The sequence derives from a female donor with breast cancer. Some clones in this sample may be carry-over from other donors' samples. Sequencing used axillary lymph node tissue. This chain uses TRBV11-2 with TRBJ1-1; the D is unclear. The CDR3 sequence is CASSLDRRGNTEAFF. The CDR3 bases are TGTGCCAGCAGCTTAGATCGCCGGGGGAACACTGAAGCTTTCTTT.